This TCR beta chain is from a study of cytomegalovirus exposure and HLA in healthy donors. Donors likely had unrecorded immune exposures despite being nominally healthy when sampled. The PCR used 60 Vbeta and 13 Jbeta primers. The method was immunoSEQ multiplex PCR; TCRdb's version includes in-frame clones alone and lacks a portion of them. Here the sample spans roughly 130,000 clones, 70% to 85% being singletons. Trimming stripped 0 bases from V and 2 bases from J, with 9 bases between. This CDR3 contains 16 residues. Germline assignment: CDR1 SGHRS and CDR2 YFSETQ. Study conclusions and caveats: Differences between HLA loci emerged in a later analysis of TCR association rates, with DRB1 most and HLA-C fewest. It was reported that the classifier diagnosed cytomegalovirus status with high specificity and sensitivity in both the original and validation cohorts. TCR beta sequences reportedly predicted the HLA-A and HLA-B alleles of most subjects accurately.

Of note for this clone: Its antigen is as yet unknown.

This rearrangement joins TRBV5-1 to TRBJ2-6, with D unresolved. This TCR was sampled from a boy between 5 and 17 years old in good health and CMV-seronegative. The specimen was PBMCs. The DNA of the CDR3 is TGCGCCAGCAGCTTGGTCCCGGTAGCTGGGGCCAACGTCCTGACTTTC. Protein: CASSLVPVAGANVLTF.